This entry lists 20 T cell receptor beta chains sequenced from one sample in a study of cytomegalovirus exposure and HLA in healthy donors. The PCR was carried out with 60 Vbeta primers and 13 Jbeta primers. Data came from immunoSEQ multiplex PCR; TCRdb stores just in-frame clones and leaves some out. The sample lists some 180,000 clones, over 65% occurring once. The sample was PBMCs. The source of these receptors is a man between 18 and 35 years old in good health and CMV-seronegative.

The V and J genes are TRBV10-3 and TRBJ1-2, with TRBD1 identical over 7 bases. Germline V gives CDR1 ENHRY, CDR2 SYGVKD. J lost 0 bases, V lost 4 bases, and 11 bases had no gene match. This CDR3 is built from 17 residues. The CDR3 loop reads CAISGGGRGSSNYGYTF. CDR3 nucleotides: TGTGCCATCAGTGGAGGGGGCAGGGGGTCCTCTAACTATGGCTACACCTTC.

The chain is built from TRBV6-6 and TRBJ1-4; 7 nucleotides match TRBD1. CDR1 MNHNY and CDR2 SVGAGI come from the germline V gene (reference sequence). The length of the CDR3 is 15 residues. The ends lost 6 bases at V and 2 bases at J; junction bases unmatched: 6. The CDR3: CASSRDRVTNEKLFF. The CDR3 DNA reads as TGTGCCAGCAGCCGAGACAGGGTGACTAATGAAAAACTGTTTTTT.

The chain carries TRBV14 and TRBJ2-5; D gene ambiguous. Trimming stripped 1 base from V and 7 bases from J, with 7 bases between. This CDR3 has 12 amino acids. Germline V lookup: CDR1 SGHDN, CDR2 FVKESK. This CDR3 is CASSQVGSTQYF. The CDR3 region has the DNA TGTGCCAGCAGCCAAGTGGGCTCGACCCAGTACTTC.

The chain employs TRBV7-9 and TRBJ1-1; D possibly corresponds to TRBD1 (6 bases). CDR1 is SEHNR and CDR2 is FQNEAQ in the germline V gene (reference sequence). The CDR3 covers 10 residues. Between the trimmed V and J ends, which lost 6 bases and 10 bases, there was a span of 9 bases. The CDR3 sequence is CASSPDRAFF. CDR3 DNA: TGTGCCAGCAGTCCGGACAGAGCTTTCTTT.

The gene calls are TRBV7-2 and TRBJ1-6; 7 bases agree with TRBD1. CDR3 size: 13 residues. V lost 1 base, J lost 15 bases, and 6 bases stayed unmatched. Germline CDR1 reads SGHTA; CDR2 reads FQGNSA. The CDR3 spells CASSLVAGGYLHF. CDR3 sequence (DNA): TGTGCCAGCAGCTTAGTAGCAGGGGGTTACCTCCACTTT.

This chain uses TRBV11-1 with TRBJ2-3, with D possibly TRBD2 on 5 matching bases. Trimming left V 5 bases short and J 6 bases short, with 9 bases between. Germline-derived CDR1 and CDR2 are SGHAT and FQDESV (reference sequence). The CDR3 runs 12 residues. CDR3 sequence (DNA): TGTGCCAGCAGCCCAGGACTGGATACGCAGTATTTT. Amino acid sequence: CASSPGLDTQYF. The full variable domain, in which reference TRBV11-1 and TRBJ2-3 provide the parts outside the CDR3, is EAEVAQSPRYKITEKSQAVAFWCDPISGHATLYWYRQILGQGPELLVQFQDESVVDDSQLPKDRFSAERLKGVDSTLKIQPAELGDSAMYLCASSPGLDTQYFGPGTRLTVL.

The chain employs TRBV5-4 and TRBJ2-1; no reliable D call. In germline, CDR1 is SGHNT, CDR2 YYREEE (reference sequence). V was cut by 1 base and J by 0 bases, with 5 bases left in between. This CDR3 region has 14 residues. The DNA of the CDR3 is TGTGCCAGCAGCTTGCCTAGCTCCTACAATGAGCAGTTCTTC. This translates into CASSLPSSYNEQFF.

V gene TRBV6-1 combines with J gene TRBJ1-2; 7 bases map to TRBD1. J gave up 1 base and V 5 bases, and 4 bases lay outside the gene matches. Germline-derived CDR1 and CDR2 are MNHNS and SASEGT. CDR3 size: 14 residues. In nucleotides, the CDR3 is TGTGCCAGCAGTATGGGACAGCTTAACTATGGCTACACCTTC. This encodes CASSMGQLNYGYTF.

This chain links TRBV30 with TRBJ1-1, with no clear D. This CDR3 comprises 13 residues. V was pared by 8 bases and J by 9 bases, with 22 bases between. From germline, CDR1 is GTSNPN and CDR2 SVGIG (reference sequence). The CDR3: CALSLEGPAKAFF. DNA for the CDR3: TGTGCCCTTTCCCTCGAGGGCCCCGCCAAAGCTTTCTTT. The full variable domain, its missing parts supplied by reference TRBV30 and TRBJ1-1, is SQTIHQWPATLVQPVGSPLSLECTVEGTSNPNLYWYRQAAGRGLQLLFYSVGIGQISSEVPQNLSASRPQDRQFILSSKKLLLSDSGFYLCALSLEGPAKAFFGQGTRLTVV.

The chain recombines TRBV27 with TRBJ1-2; D not resolved. This CDR3 region has 13 residues. CDR1 is MNHEY, CDR2 SMNVEV, per germline (reference sequence). V dropped 3 bases and J dropped 4 bases, with 9 bases sitting between them. CDR3: CASSFGVRYGYTF. Written as DNA, the CDR3 is TGTGCCAGCAGTTTCGGGGTGCGCTATGGCTACACCTTC.

V usage is TRBV5-6 and J usage is TRBJ1-6; 7 nucleotides line up with TRBD1. Looked up from germline, CDR1 is SGHDT and CDR2 is YYEEEE. The V segment lost 4 bases and the J segment 0 bases; nucleotides outside the gene matches: 10. The CDR3 has 18 amino acids. CDR3: CASSLPPTGSSYNSPLHF. The CDR3 DNA reads TGTGCCAGCAGCCTACCCCCGACAGGGAGCTCCTATAATTCACCCCTCCACTTT.

The chain joins TRBV28 to TRBJ1-1, with 7 bases fitting TRBD1. The length of the CDR3 is 16 residues. Germline V CDR1 and CDR2: MDHEN, SYDVKM. J gave up 0 bases and V 4 bases, and 8 bases lay outside the gene matches. CDR3: CASSSGQTFMNTEAFF. The CDR3 nucleotides are TGTGCCAGCAGTTCGGGACAGACCTTTATGAACACTGAAGCTTTCTTT.

The CDR3 protein is CASIGGGYGGYTF. The CDR3 coding sequence is TGTGCCAGCATCGGGGGAGGATACGGTGGCTACACCTTC. The genes are TRBV28 and TRBJ1-2, with D possibly matching TRBD1 (5 bases). Germline V gives CDR1 MDHEN, CDR2 SYDVKM. The length of the CDR3 is 13 residues. Trimming left V 7 bases short and J 7 bases short, with 16 bases between.

This clone was seen once. The gene calls are TRBV28 and TRBJ2-1; TRBD1 aligns across 9 bases. J was trimmed by 10 bases and V by 7 bases; bases with no gene match: 17. This CDR3 spans 16 amino acids. CDR1 and CDR2 from the germline V gene are MDHEN and SYDVKM. CDR3 sequence (DNA): TGTGCCAGCAACGATCCGGGACAGGGCACTTCCGGCGAGCAGTTCTTC. Translating gives CASNDPGQGTSGEQFF.

This chain uses TRBV28 with TRBJ1-4, with a tentative D call TRBD1 (5 bases). V dropped 4 bases and J dropped 3 bases, with 9 bases sitting between them. The CDR3 runs to 14 residues. Per the germline V gene, CDR1 is MDHEN and CDR2 is SYDVKM. The CDR3 DNA reads as TGTGCCAGCAGTTCCCCAGGGTCTAATGAAAAACTGTTTTTT. This translates into CASSSPGSNEKLFF. The full variable domain, with the rest looked up from reference TRBV28 and TRBJ1-4, is DVKVTQSSRYLVKRTGEKVFLECVQDMDHENMFWYRQDPGLGLRLIYFSYDVKMKEKGDIPEGYSVSREKKERFSLILESASTNQTSMYLCASSSPGSNEKLFFGSGTQLSVL.

This chain links TRBV4-2 with TRBJ2-7; 7 positions match TRBD2. Germline assignment: CDR1 LGHNA and CDR2 YNFKEQ. CDR3 length: 17 amino acids. Trimming cost V 1 base and J 5 bases; bases outside gene matches: 14. The chain's CDR3 is CASSQAGGAGPPNEQYF. CDR3 sequence (DNA): TGTGCCAGCAGCCAAGCAGGAGGAGCGGGACCCCCGAACGAGCAGTACTTC.

The genes are TRBV7-8 and TRBJ2-7; 7 bases agree with TRBD1. The CDR3 has 14 residues. Germline V gene data show CDR1 as SGHVS and CDR2 as FQNEAQ. J was trimmed by 7 bases and V by 3 bases; bases with no gene match: 9. The CDR3 loop is CASSFGTAFWEQYF. CDR3 DNA: TGTGCCAGCAGCTTTGGGACAGCTTTCTGGGAGCAGTACTTC.

The chain recombines TRBV11-2 with TRBJ2-1, with D maybe TRBD2 (5 bases). Germline V gene data show CDR1 as SGHAT and CDR2 as FQNNGV. This CDR3 has 15 residues. With 3 bases removed from V and 6 bases from J, the gap between germline ends came to 15 bases. The CDR3: CASSFLGSSGNEQFF. CDR3 bases: TGTGCCAGCAGCTTTTTAGGCTCGAGCGGCAATGAGCAGTTCTTC.

This clone has just a few counts. The chain recombines TRBV7-9 with TRBJ2-2, with D possibly matching TRBD1 (6 bases). Germline V gives CDR1 SEHNR, CDR2 FQNEAQ (reference sequence). The CDR3 is 17 residues long. V was shortened by 1 base and J by 4 bases, with 16 bases between the two germline ends. The chain's CDR3 is CASSLVEAGAGTGELFF. CDR3 in DNA: TGTGCCAGCAGCTTAGTCGAGGCAGGGGCCGGCACCGGGGAGCTGTTTTTT.

The chain links TRBV9 to TRBJ2-1; TRBD2 matches at 7 bases. With V trimmed by 0 bases and J by 5 bases, 11 bases remained unmatched. The length of the CDR3 is 17 residues. The germline V gene has CDR1 SGDLS and CDR2 YYNGEE. The CDR3 nucleotides are TGTGCCAGCAGCGTAGCTACGGGGGGAAGGTTTGACAATGAGCAGTTCTTC. Protein product: CASSVATGGRFDNEQFF.